This T cell receptor (beta chain) was captured by sequencing in a study of T cell responses to AZD1222 COVID-19 vaccine. Broader study findings: Unmutated variant regions reportedly attract nearly half of all spike-specific TCRs. The sample set comprised mostly white British donors with more females, and clonal diversity was possibly underestimated.

Comments on this clone: No antigen is known for it.

Profiled with immunoSEQ multiplex PCR; TCRdb holds only in-frame clones, not every one. The sample has some 200,000 clones; approximately 91% are singletons. J gave up 5 bases and V 3 bases, and 10 bases lay outside the gene matches. CDR1 and CDR2 (germline): SGHVS, FQNEAQ. CDR3 length: 16 residues. The receptor comes from an adult in good health. Sequences were derived from peripheral blood, sampled on day 0 of AZD1222 vaccination. The genes are TRBV7-8 and TRBJ1-2; 9 bases map to TRBD1. The CDR3 nucleotides are TGTGCCAGCAGCTTGGGCCCGGGACAGGGTCTGTATGGCTACACCTTC. Its protein is CASSLGPGQGLYGYTF.